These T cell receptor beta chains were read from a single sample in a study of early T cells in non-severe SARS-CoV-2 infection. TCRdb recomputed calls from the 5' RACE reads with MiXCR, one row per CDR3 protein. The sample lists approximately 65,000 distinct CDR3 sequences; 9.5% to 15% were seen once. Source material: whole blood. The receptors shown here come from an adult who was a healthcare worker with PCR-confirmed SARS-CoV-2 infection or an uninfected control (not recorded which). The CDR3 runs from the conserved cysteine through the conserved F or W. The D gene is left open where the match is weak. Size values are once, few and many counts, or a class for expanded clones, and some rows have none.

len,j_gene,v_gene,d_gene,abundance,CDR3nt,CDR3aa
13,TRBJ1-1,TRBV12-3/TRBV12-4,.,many,TGTGCCAGCAGTCCCAGGACGGACACTGAAGCTTTCTTT,CASSPRTDTEAFF
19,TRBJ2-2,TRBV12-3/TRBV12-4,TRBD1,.,TGTGCCAGCAGTCCCCAAGTTCGGGATGGGACAGCTTGGGTCGGGGAGCTGTTTTTT,CASSPQVRDGTAWVGELFF
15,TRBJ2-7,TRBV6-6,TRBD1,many,TGTGCCAGCGGTGGATTGGAGACAGGGCGCTACGAGCAGTACTTC,CASGGLETGRYEQYF
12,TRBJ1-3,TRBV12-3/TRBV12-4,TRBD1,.,TGTGCCAGCAGTCAGGGGGGAGACACCATATATTTT,CASSQGGDTIYF
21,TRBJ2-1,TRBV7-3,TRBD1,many,TGTGCCAGCAGCTTAAGGGGACTGGGACAGGGTTTATCTCTGCCGTACAATGAGCAGTTCTTC,CASSLRGLGQGLSLPYNEQFF
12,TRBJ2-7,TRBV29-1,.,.,TGCAGCGTTGCGGTGGTTTCCTACGAGCAGTACTTC,CSVAVVSYEQYF
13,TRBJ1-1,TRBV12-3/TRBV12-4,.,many,TGTGCCAGCACCTTGACAGCGAACACTGAAGCTTTCTTT,CASTLTANTEAFF
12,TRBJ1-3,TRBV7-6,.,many,TGTGCCAGCAGCTTTGCCGGGGACACCATATATTTT,CASSFAGDTIYF
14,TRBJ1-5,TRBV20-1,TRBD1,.,TGCAGTGCTAGTAAGGGGGCGGCCTTTGAGCCCCAGCATTTT,CSASKGAAFEPQHF
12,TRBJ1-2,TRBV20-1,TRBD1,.,TGCAGCACCGATGAGGGGGCACGAGGCTACACCTTC,CSTDEGARGYTF
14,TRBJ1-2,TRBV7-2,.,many,TGTGCCAGCGGCGGATCTCTAAGGCGGTATGGCTACACCTTC,CASGGSLRRYGYTF
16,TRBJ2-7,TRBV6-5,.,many,TGTGCCAGCAGTTACTCTACAGGAGACAGAACGGACGAGCAGTACTTC,CASSYSTGDRTDEQYF
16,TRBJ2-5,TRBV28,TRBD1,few,TGTGCCAGCAGTTCCTCGACAGGGGGCAGGGTAGAGACCCAGTACTTC,CASSSSTGGRVETQYF
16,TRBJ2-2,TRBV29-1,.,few,TGCAGCGTTGAGGGACGGGGGCGAGCGAACACCGGGGAGCTGTTTTTT,CSVEGRGRANTGELFF
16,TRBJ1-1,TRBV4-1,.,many,TGCGCCAGCAGCCAAGTCGGCGTCGGAGTGAACACTGAAGCTTTCTTT,CASSQVGVGVNTEAFF
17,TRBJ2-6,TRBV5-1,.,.,TGCGCCAGCAGCTTGAATAGGGGCGCCTATGGGGCCAACGTCCTGACTTTC,CASSLNRGAYGANVLTF
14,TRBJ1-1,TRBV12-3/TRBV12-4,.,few,TGTGCCAGCAGTTTTCTCGGCATGAACACTGAAGCTTTCTTT,CASSFLGMNTEAFF
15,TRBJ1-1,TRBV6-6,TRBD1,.,TGTGCCAGCAGTTATGCGGGGACAGGGACCACTGAAGCTTTCTTT,CASSYAGTGTTEAFF
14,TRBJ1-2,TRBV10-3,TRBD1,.,TGTGCCATCGGAGGGGCGGGGACAGGGGATGGCTACACCTTC,CAIGGAGTGDGYTF
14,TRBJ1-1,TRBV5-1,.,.,TGCGCCAGCAGACCCCCCGGACAGAACACTGAAGCTTTCTTT,CASRPPGQNTEAFF
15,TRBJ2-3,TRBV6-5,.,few,TGTGCCAGCAGTTTACTCGCCGGGATCACAGATACGCAGTATTTT,CASSLLAGITDTQYF
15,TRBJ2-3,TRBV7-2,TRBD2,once,TGTGCCAGCAGCTTAAGCGGGGGGGCCTCAGATACGCAGTATTTT,CASSLSGGASDTQYF
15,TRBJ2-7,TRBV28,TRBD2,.,TGTGCCAGCAACTGGAGCGGGGGGAAGCTATACGAGCAGTACTTC,CASNWSGGKLYEQYF
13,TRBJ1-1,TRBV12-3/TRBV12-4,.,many,TGTGCCAGCAGGGAAACAGGGCCCTCGGAAGCTTTCTTT,CASRETGPSEAFF
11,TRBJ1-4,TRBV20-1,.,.,TGCAGTGCTAGACAAAATGAAAAACTGTTTTTT,CSARQNEKLFF
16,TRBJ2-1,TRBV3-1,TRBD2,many,TGTGCCAGCAGCCACCTTGAGCGGGGCCCCTCCAATGAGCAGTTCTTC,CASSHLERGPSNEQFF
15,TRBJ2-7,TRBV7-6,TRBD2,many,TGTGCCAGCAGCTTAACCAGCGGGGGTTTCTACGAGCAGTACTTC,CASSLTSGGFYEQYF
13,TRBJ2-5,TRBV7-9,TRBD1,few,TGTGCCAGCAGCTTGACAGGGGACGAGACCCAGTACTTC,CASSLTGDETQYF
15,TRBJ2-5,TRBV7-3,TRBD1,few,TGTGCCAGCAGCTTAGCCGGGACAGGGGCGGAGACCCAGTACTTC,CASSLAGTGAETQYF
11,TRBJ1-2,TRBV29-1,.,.,TGCAGCGGAAGGGGCCCTAGGGGCTACACCTTC,CSGRGPRGYTF
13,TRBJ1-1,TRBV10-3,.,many,TGTGCCTCCTCGGGGGCCGAGAACACTGAAGCTTTCTTT,CASSGAENTEAFF
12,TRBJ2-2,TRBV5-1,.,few,TGCGCCAGCAGCTTAGTAGGGGGAGAGCTGTTTTTT,CASSLVGGELFF
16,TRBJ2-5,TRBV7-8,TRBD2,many,TGTGCCAGCAGCTTAGCTCAGGGACTAGGCCAAGAGACCCAGTACTTC,CASSLAQGLGQETQYF
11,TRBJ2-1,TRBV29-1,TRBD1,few,TGCAGCGTGACAGGGTCGAGTGAGCAGTTCTTC,CSVTGSSEQFF
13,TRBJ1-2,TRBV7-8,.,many,TGTGCCAGCAGCCCCCCCGGGCTGTATGGCTACACCTTC,CASSPPGLYGYTF
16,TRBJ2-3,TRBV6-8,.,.,TGTGCCAGCAGTTATAGACAGGATTTCGACACAGATACGCAGTATTTT,CASSYRQDFDTDTQYF
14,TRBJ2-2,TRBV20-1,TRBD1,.,TGCAGTGCTAGGAGACAGGGGAACACCGGGGAGCTGTTTTTT,CSARRQGNTGELFF
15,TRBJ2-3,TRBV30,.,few,TGTGCCTCGCCGTGGCCGCATGGACGCGGAGATACGCAGTATTTT,CASPWPHGRGDTQYF
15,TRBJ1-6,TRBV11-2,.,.,TGTGCCAGCAGCTTGGGCAGGGGATATAATTCACCCCTCCACTTT,CASSLGRGYNSPLHF
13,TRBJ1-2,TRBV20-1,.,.,TGCAGTGCTAGGGGCAGGGGTAACTATGGCTACACCTTC,CSARGRGNYGYTF
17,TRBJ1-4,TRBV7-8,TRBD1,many,TGTGCCAGCAGCCCACGGACAGGGGCAAGTTTGAATGAAAAACTGTTTTTT,CASSPRTGASLNEKLFF
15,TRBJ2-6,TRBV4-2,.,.,TGTGCCAGCAGCCTTACCTCGGCTGGGGCCAACGTCCTGACTTTC,CASSLTSAGANVLTF
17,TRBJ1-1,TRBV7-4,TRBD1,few,TGTGCCAGCAGCTTCTACAGGGGAGCGGAACGGAACACTGAAGCTTTCTTT,CASSFYRGAERNTEAFF